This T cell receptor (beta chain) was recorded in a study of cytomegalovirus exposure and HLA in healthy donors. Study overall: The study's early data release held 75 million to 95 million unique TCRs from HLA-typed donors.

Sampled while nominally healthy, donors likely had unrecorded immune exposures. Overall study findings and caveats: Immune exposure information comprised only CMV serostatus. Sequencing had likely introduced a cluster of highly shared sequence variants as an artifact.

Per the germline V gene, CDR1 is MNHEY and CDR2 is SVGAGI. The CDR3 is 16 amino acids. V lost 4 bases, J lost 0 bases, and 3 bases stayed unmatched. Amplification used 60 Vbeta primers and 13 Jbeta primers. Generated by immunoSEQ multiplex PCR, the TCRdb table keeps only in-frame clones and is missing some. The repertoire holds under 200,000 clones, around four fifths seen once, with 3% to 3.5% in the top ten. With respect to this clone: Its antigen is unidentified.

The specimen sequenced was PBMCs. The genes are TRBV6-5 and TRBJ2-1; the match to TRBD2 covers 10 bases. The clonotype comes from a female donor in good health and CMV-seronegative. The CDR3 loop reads CASSSSSGSSYNEQFF. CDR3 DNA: TGTGCCAGCAGTTCCTCTAGCGGGAGCTCCTACAATGAGCAGTTCTTC.